This T cell receptor beta chain was sequenced during a study of T-cell reconstitution after alpha-beta-depleted transplantation in children. Molecular barcoding with unique molecular identifiers was used for the TCRbeta library. One entry per CDR3 protein, called by TCRdb with MiXCR from the PCR reads. The profile covers 490,000 or so distinct CDR3 sequences, with approximately 12% appearing a single time and roughly 5.4% taken by the ten largest. This clonotype was seen only a few times. Per germline, CDR1 MNHEY and CDR2 SVGEGT. The CDR3 totals 17 residues. V lost 0 bases to trimming and J lost 8 bases; unmatched junction nucleotides: 15.

This receptor was identified in a human donor who donated a stem cell graft to a child with combined immunodeficiency. The sequencing used PBMCs from the stem cell graft donor, collected from the stem cell graft. J is TRBJ2-7 and V is TRBV6-2 or TRBV6-3, with 8 bases aligning to TRBD2. The CDR3 loop reads CASSYSIPTGGRTQQYF. CDR3 DNA: TGTGCCAGCAGTTACTCGATCCCCACGGGCGGGAGGACTCAGCAGTACTTC.